The entry below describes one T cell receptor beta chain. After removal of 7 bases from V and 4 bases from J, the junction contained 4 bases not matched to a gene. Germline assignment: CDR1 MDHEN and CDR2 SYDVKM. The CDR3 contains 13 residues. Authors of the study amplified TCR beta CDR3 regions from RNA transcripts. First-round RT-PCR targeting the TCR CDR3 was performed with the HTBI primer set. TCRdb passed the multiplex PCR reads through MiXCR, listing each CDR3 protein once. This sample yields about 640,000 distinct CDR3 sequences, of which roughly 15% are seen a single time; roughly an eighth belongs to the top ten. These data are taken from a study of T cells in Graves' hyperthyroidism and ophthalmopathy.

Material: blood. V usage is TRBV28 and J usage is TRBJ2-7, with 10 bases lining up with TRBD2. This TCR came from a woman between 50 and 59 years old with Graves' ophthalmopathy. CDR3 DNA sequence: TGTGCCAGCACTGGGACTAGCGAATACGAGCAGTACTTC. It codes for CASTGTSEYEQYF.